Below, 2 T cell receptor beta chains from the same sample are listed, as sequenced in a study of blood T cell repertoires in COVID-19 (dated by TCRdb to 2018 to 2021). The receptor library was made with the immunoSEQ multiplex PCR assay. The immuneACCESS repertoire file appears here via TCRdb, limited to in-frame rearrangements. These files lack a portion of the clones; in checked studies, under half of the deficit traces to unresolved V genes, and the cause of the others is not known. Recorded for this sample are about 300,000 clones; 85% of them occurred a single time. The biggest ten clones account for about 2.5% of the sample. Sequencing used PBMCs or T cells enriched from blood (not recorded which). These receptors came from a woman between 50 and 59 years old who had recovered from COVID-19.

CDR3 protein: CATSGLNQETQYF. In nucleotides, the CDR3 is TGTGCCACCTCAGGACTGAACCAAGAGACCCAGTACTTC. This chain uses TRBV24-1 with TRBJ2-5, with a possible D match to TRBD2 (5 bases). V lost 9 bases and J lost 0, with 10 bases in between. Germline CDR1 and CDR2: KGHDR and SFDVKD. The CDR3 covers 13 residues.

The rearrangement uses TRBV7-3 and TRBJ1-2; tentatively, D is TRBD1 (5 bases). Trimming left V 4 bases short and J 8 bases short, with 14 bases between. This CDR3 spans 13 amino acids. The germline CDR1 and CDR2 sequences are SGHTA and FQGTGA. CDR3 in amino acids: CASSSQGTVGYTF. In DNA, the CDR3 is TGTGCCAGCAGCTCCCAGGGAACAGTCGGCTACACCTTC.